Below, 26 T cell receptor beta chains from the same sample are listed, as sequenced in a study of blood T cell repertoires in COVID-19. Libraries were prepared by immunoSEQ multiplex PCR; TCRdb keeps only in-frame clonotypes and omits some of them. The sample has approximately 80,000 clones, less than 95% seen once. Sequencing input: peripheral blood. These receptors originate from a woman aged 45 to 65 in a cohort sampled during active COVID-19.

The chain combines TRBV5-5 with TRBJ2-3, with TRBD2 identical over 8 bases. Germline V CDR1 and CDR2: SGHKS, YYEKEE (reference sequence). Trimming at V came to 4 bases and at J to 5 bases, leaving 6 bases not matched to a gene. This CDR3 has 14 residues. The CDR3 sequence: CASSPSGSGDTQYF. The CDR3 DNA reads as TGTGCCAGCAGCCCCAGCGGGAGTGGAGATACGCAGTATTTT.

The chain has TRBV6-5 and TRBJ2-1, with TRBD1 as a possible D gene (6 bases). This CDR3 is built from 15 residues. Trimming shortened V by 6 bases and J by 0 bases, and 12 bases separated the two germline ends. Per the germline V gene, CDR1 is MNHEY and CDR2 is SVGAGI. The CDR3 loop is CASSRQVTSYNEQFF. CDR3 bases: TGTGCCAGCAGCCGACAGGTAACCTCCTACAATGAGCAGTTCTTC.

The CDR3 coding sequence is TGTGCCAGCAGCGTAACTAGCGTAGAGACCCAGTACTTC. It codes for CASSVTSVETQYF. V usage is TRBV7-7 and J usage is TRBJ2-5; 7 bases line up with TRBD2. V lost 5 bases and J lost 4; bases outside the gene matches: 4. This CDR3 contains 13 residues. In germline, CDR1 is SSHAT, CDR2 FNYEAQ (reference sequence).

J is TRBJ1-5 and V is TRBV6-6; 10 positions match TRBD1. The V and J ends lost 4 bases and 5 bases, in that order; junction bases with no gene match: 8. Germline V gene lookup returns CDR1 MNHNY and CDR2 SVGAGI (reference sequence). The CDR3 extends over 16 amino acids. This CDR3 is CASSSGTGVEYQPQHF. The CDR3 DNA follows: TGTGCCAGCAGTTCCGGGACAGGGGTCGAGTATCAGCCCCAGCATTTT.

This clone was counted a few times. This rearrangement joins TRBV6-5 to TRBJ2-7; TRBD1 might be the D (6 bases). This CDR3 region has 14 residues. V lost 6 bases to trimming and J lost 3 bases, with 15 bases between them. CDR1 and CDR2 (germline): MNHEY, SVGAGI. The CDR3 bases are TGTGCCAGCAGCCCCGACAGGAAAAACTACGAGCAGTACTTC. Protein: CASSPDRKNYEQYF.

The rearrangement joins TRBV3-1 (or the pseudogene TRBV3-2) to TRBJ2-2; the match to TRBD2 covers 8 bases. The J segment lost 1 base and the V segment lost 1 base, leaving 5 bases of the junction unmatched. The CDR3 extends over 17 amino acids. Looked up from germline, CDR1 is LGHDT and CDR2 is YNNKEL (reference sequence). The CDR3 loop reads CASSQGLAGLNTGELFF. The DNA of the CDR3 is TGTGCCAGCAGCCAAGGGCTAGCGGGTCTGAACACCGGGGAGCTGTTTTTT.

For the CDR3, the DNA is TGTGCCAGCAGCTTTAACCAGGGGGGTGGCTACACCTTC. Translating it yields CASSFNQGGGYTF. The chain is built from TRBV7-3 and TRBJ1-2, with 7 bases matching TRBD1. The CDR3 contains 13 residues. Losses at the gene ends were 3 bases for V and 7 bases for J; bases not matched to a gene: 5. Germline loops: CDR1 SGHTA, CDR2 FQGTGA.

The chain combines TRBV6-1 with TRBJ2-1, with D unresolved. This CDR3 is built from 12 residues. Between the trimmed V and J ends, which lost 4 bases and 9 bases, there was a span of 10 bases. Germline V lookup: CDR1 MNHNS, CDR2 SASEGT. This chain's CDR3 is CASSGANFEQFF. CDR3 nucleotide sequence: TGTGCCAGCAGTGGAGCGAACTTTGAGCAGTTCTTC.

This chain joins TRBV19 and TRBJ1-1; no clear D gene. The germline V gene encodes CDR1 LNHDA and CDR2 SQIVND (reference sequence). This CDR3 contains 15 residues. Trimming pared 3 bases from V and 0 bases from J, leaving 11 bases between. CDR3 bases: TGTGCCAGTAGTATGAAATTTACGGTGAACACTGAAGCTTTCTTT. Its protein is CASSMKFTVNTEAFF. The variable domain in full, with the rest retrieved from reference TRBV19 and TRBJ1-1, is DGGITQSPKYLFRKEGQNVTLSCEQNLNHDAMYWYRQDPGQGLRLIYYSQIVNDFQKGDIAEGYSVSREKKESFPLTVTSAQKNPTAFYLCASSMKFTVNTEAFFGQGTRLTVV.

The V and J genes are TRBV28 and TRBJ1-2, with a weak D call TRBD1 (5 bases). The CDR3 consists of 14 residues. V lost 2 bases and J 5 bases, leaving 12 bases between the germline ends. CDR1 is MDHEN and CDR2 is SYDVKM in the germline V gene. As DNA, the CDR3 is TGTGCCAGCAGTTTAGGGGCCGTACAATATGGCTACACCTTC. It yields the protein CASSLGAVQYGYTF.

The DNA of the CDR3 is TGTGCCAGCAGCCGACTTTTAGGGGTCGGGGAGCTGTTTTTT. As protein: CASSRLLGVGELFF. The gene calls are TRBV3-1 (or the pseudogene TRBV3-2) and TRBJ2-2, with a possible D match to TRBD1 (5 bases). This CDR3 has 14 amino acids. V shed 4 bases and J shed 7 bases, with 13 bases lying between them. CDR1 and CDR2 (germline): LGHDT, YNNKEL (reference sequence).

This chain connects TRBV3-1 (or the pseudogene TRBV3-2) to TRBJ2-7, with D unresolved. Deletions cut 4 bases from V and 0 bases from J, with 10 bases between. The CDR3 is made up of 14 amino acids. From germline, CDR1 is LGHDT and CDR2 YNNKEL (reference sequence). The CDR3 protein is CASSRDWSSYEQYF. CDR3 nucleotide sequence: TGTGCCAGCAGCCGAGACTGGAGCTCCTACGAGCAGTACTTC.

J is TRBJ1-1 and V is TRBV27, with a tentative D call TRBD1 (6 bases). V was shortened by 5 bases and J by 5 bases, with 12 bases between the two germline ends. Germline V gives CDR1 MNHEY, CDR2 SMNVEV (reference sequence). CDR3 length: 13 residues. CDR3 protein: CASSARGGTEAFF. The CDR3 DNA reads as TGTGCCAGCAGTGCCAGGGGTGGAACTGAAGCTTTCTTT.

The chain combines TRBV3-1 (or the pseudogene TRBV3-2) with TRBJ1-5, with 7 positions matching TRBD1. The CDR3 loop spans 16 amino acids. V gave up 2 bases and J gave up 0 bases; unmatched junction bases: 4. Germline V CDR1 and CDR2: LGHDT, YNNKEL (reference sequence). CDR3 nucleotides: TGTGCCAGCAGCCAAAGTACAGGGGATAGCAATCAGCCCCAGCATTTT. Amino acid sequence: CASSQSTGDSNQPQHF.

This rearrangement joins TRBV28 to TRBJ1-4, with D perhaps TRBD1 (5 bases). Germline CDR1 and CDR2: MDHEN and SYDVKM. The CDR3 consists of 13 residues. The germline V and J ends were trimmed by 6 bases and 10 bases, with 15 bases remaining between them. CDR3 region: CASRAGGIRKLFF. The DNA for the CDR3 is TGTGCCAGCAGAGCGGGGGGGATAAGAAAACTGTTTTTT. The entire variable domain, with the rest obtained from reference TRBV28 and TRBJ1-4, is as follows: DVKVTQSSRYLVKRTGEKVFLECVQDMDHENMFWYRQDPGLGLRLIYFSYDVKMKEKGDIPEGYSVSREKKERFSLILESASTNQTSMYLCASRAGGIRKLFFGSGTQLSVL.

This clone appeared a single time. The CDR3 DNA follows: TGTGCCAGGGGGACTAGCGGGAGTGGAGCGGCAGATACGCAGTATTTT. Translated: CARGTSGSGAADTQYF. This chain connects TRBV2 to TRBJ2-3; 14 positions match TRBD2. This CDR3 comprises 16 residues. V shed 9 bases and J 4 bases; nucleotides not matched to a gene: 9. Germline V gene data show CDR1 as SNHLY and CDR2 as FYNNEI.

This clone is a singleton in its sample. The rearrangement uses TRBV18 and TRBJ2-5; 11 bases fit TRBD2. Germline-derived CDR1 and CDR2 are KGHSH and LQKENI. The CDR3 runs 18 residues. Trimming took 3 bases from V and 1 from J; bases not matched to a gene: 10. Here the CDR3 reads CASSPSTLAGGLQETQYF. The DNA for the CDR3 is TGTGCCAGCTCACCCTCAACCCTAGCGGGAGGACTCCAAGAGACCCAGTACTTC.

V is TRBV28 and J is TRBJ2-7; tentatively, D is TRBD2 (5 bases). This CDR3 is 15 amino acids long. The germline V and J ends were trimmed by 6 bases and 0 bases, with 15 bases remaining between them. CDR1 MDHEN and CDR2 SYDVKM come from the germline V gene. This CDR3 reads CASSRPEDLSYEQYF. The CDR3 DNA follows: TGTGCCAGCAGCCGCCCGGAGGACCTCTCCTACGAGCAGTACTTC. The complete variable domain, with remaining parts taken from reference TRBV28 and TRBJ2-7, reads DVKVTQSSRYLVKRTGEKVFLECVQDMDHENMFWYRQDPGLGLRLIYFSYDVKMKEKGDIPEGYSVSREKKERFSLILESASTNQTSMYLCASSRPEDLSYEQYFGPGTRLTVT.

The chain employs TRBV5-1 and TRBJ1-1, with TRBD1 identical over 7 bases. The CDR3 has 15 residues. J gave up 1 base and V 4 bases, and 7 bases lay outside the gene matches. Looked up from germline, CDR1 is SGHRS and CDR2 is YFSETQ. The CDR3 reads CASSAGQEGNTEAFF. In DNA, the CDR3 is TGCGCCAGCAGCGCCGGACAGGAGGGGAACACTGAAGCTTTCTTT.

In DNA form, the CDR3 reads TGCGCCAGCAGCTCGCCGGGTCCTCTCTACAATGAGCAGTTCTTC. It translates to CASSSPGPLYNEQFF. J is TRBJ2-1 and V is TRBV5-1; D is unresolved. CDR1 and CDR2 from the germline V gene are SGHRS and YFSETQ. The CDR3 totals 15 residues. The V and J ends lost 3 bases and 3 bases respectively, with 13 bases between them.

The J gene is TRBJ1-1, the V gene TRBV19, with TRBD1 matching 8 bases. Trimming at V came to 5 bases and at J to 3 bases, leaving 2 bases not matched to a gene. There are 13 residues in the CDR3. CDR1 and CDR2 (germline): LNHDA, SQIVND (reference sequence). CDR3 coding DNA: TGTGCCAGTAGTGCGGACAGGGACACTGAAGCTTTCTTT. Residues: CASSADRDTEAFF.

This clone showed up just once. The rearrangement uses TRBV28 and TRBJ1-6; tentative D call: TRBD1 (6 bases). The germline V gene has CDR1 MDHEN and CDR2 SYDVKM. The CDR3 spans 15 residues. V shed 4 bases and J shed 6 bases, with 13 bases lying between them. This CDR3 is CASSSQGIGNSPLHF. The CDR3 nucleotides read TGTGCCAGCAGTTCACAGGGTATCGGTAATTCACCCCTCCACTTT.

The chain is built from TRBV6-6 and TRBJ1-1; the D is unclear. The V and J ends lost 2 bases and 9 bases respectively, with 7 bases between them. The CDR3 extends over 11 amino acids. Germline V CDR1 and CDR2: MNHNY, SVGAGI (reference sequence). The CDR3 spells CASSYGAKAFF. The CDR3 DNA follows: TGTGCCAGCAGTTACGGAGCCAAAGCTTTCTTT.

The chain has TRBV7-2 and TRBJ1-2; no clear D gene. Trimming removed 6 bases at V and 4 bases at J, with 12 bases between. This CDR3 region has 13 residues. Germline V gene data show CDR1 as SGHTA and CDR2 as FQGNSA. CDR3 protein: CASSSQIAYGYTF. The CDR3 coding sequence is TGTGCCAGCAGTTCTCAGATAGCCTATGGCTACACCTTC.

The chain employs TRBV6-5 and TRBJ2-7, with D possibly being TRBD1 (7 bases). This CDR3 region has 15 residues. Trimming took 2 bases from V and 0 from J, leaving 11 bases between them. Looked up from germline, CDR1 is MNHEY and CDR2 is SVGAGI. The CDR3 spells CASSYGQGGSYEQYF. The CDR3 region has the DNA TGTGCCAGCAGTTACGGCCAGGGGGGCTCCTACGAGCAGTACTTC.

J is TRBJ1-1 and V is TRBV6-5; D is possibly TRBD1 (5 bases). Germline assignment: CDR1 MNHEY and CDR2 SVGAGI. The CDR3 is 12 amino acids. The V and J ends lost 7 bases and 7 bases respectively, with 13 bases between them. This CDR3 is CASIGAGDEAFF. DNA for the CDR3: TGTGCCAGCATCGGGGCGGGGGATGAAGCTTTCTTT.